This T cell receptor (beta chain) was documented in a study of CD8+CD57+ T cells in acquired aplastic anemia. Study in general: DNA recovered from sorted CD4+ and CD8+ cells had a mean of approximately 3.5 ug. Healthy donors had, on average, approximately 9.9 million reads for their CD4+ cells.

In the case of this clonotype: Its antigen remains unidentified.

Study observations and caveats: A set of 25 to 30 CD8+ CDR3 sequences was shared between patients and controls, and these sequences appeared highly expressed in patients.

The template for TCR beta VDJ and CDR3 sequence profiling was genomic DNA. Using its own MiXCR run on the reads, TCRdb lists one record per CDR3 protein. The top ten hold 4% of the sample, which has hundreds of thousands of distinct CDR3 sequences, just under 70% seen once. Germline V gene sequence: CDR1 SGHTS, CDR2 YDEGEE. The V end lost 4 bases, the J end lost 6 bases, and 14 bases lay between the germline ends. The CDR3 covers 13 residues. Sequencing was done on a sample of sorted CD4+, CD8+, or CD8+CD57+ T cells (not recorded which) from PBMCs. The chain links TRBV5-8 to TRBJ2-7; tentative D call: TRBD2 (6 bases). The receptor's source is a human donor in good health, serving as a control. The DNA of the CDR3 is TGTGCCAGCAGCGGCACAGGAGGGAGCGAGCAGTACTTC. Protein product: CASSGTGGSEQYF.